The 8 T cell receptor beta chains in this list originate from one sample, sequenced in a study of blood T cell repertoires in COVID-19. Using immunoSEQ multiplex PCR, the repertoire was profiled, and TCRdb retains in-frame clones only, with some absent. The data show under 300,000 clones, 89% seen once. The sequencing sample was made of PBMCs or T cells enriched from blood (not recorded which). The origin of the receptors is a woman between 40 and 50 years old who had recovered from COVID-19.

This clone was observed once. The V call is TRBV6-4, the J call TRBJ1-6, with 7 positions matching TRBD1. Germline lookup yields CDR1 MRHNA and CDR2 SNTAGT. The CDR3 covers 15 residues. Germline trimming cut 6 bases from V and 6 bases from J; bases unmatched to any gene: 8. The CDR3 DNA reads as TGTGCCAGCAGAAAAGACGGACAGGTTAATTCACCCCTCCACTTT. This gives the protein CASRKDGQVNSPLHF.

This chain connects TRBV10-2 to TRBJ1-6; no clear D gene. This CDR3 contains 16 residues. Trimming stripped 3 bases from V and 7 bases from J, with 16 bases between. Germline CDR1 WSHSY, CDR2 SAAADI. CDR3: CASSDGPGNSNSPLHF. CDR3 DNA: TGCGCCAGCAGTGATGGGCCTGGCAACTCCAATTCACCCCTCCACTTT.

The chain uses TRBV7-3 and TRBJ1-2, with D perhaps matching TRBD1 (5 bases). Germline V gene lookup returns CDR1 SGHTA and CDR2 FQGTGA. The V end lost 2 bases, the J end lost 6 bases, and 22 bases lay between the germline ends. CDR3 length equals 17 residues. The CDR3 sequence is CASSLYSGGASRDGYTF. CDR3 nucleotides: TGTGCCAGCAGCTTATATTCAGGAGGGGCGTCTAGGGATGGCTACACCTTC.

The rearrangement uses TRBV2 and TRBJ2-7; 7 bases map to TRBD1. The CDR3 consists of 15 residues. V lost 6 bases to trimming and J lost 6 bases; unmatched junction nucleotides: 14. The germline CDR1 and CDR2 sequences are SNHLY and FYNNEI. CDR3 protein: CASSADRVGSVEQYF. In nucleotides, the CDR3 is TGTGCCAGCAGCGCAGACAGGGTGGGGTCGGTCGAGCAGTACTTC.

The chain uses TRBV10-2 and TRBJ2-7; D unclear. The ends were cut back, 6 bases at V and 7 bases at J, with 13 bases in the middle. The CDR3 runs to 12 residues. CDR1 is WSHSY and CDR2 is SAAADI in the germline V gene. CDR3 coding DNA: TGCGCCAGCAGGTCAGGTACCTCAGAGCAGTACTTC. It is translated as CASRSGTSEQYF.

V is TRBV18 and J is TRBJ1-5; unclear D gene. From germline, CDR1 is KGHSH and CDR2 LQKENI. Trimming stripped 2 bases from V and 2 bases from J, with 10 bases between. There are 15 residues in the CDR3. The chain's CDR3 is CASSPAGNRNQPQHF. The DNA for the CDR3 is TGTGCCAGCTCACCAGCGGGTAATCGCAATCAGCCCCAGCATTTT.

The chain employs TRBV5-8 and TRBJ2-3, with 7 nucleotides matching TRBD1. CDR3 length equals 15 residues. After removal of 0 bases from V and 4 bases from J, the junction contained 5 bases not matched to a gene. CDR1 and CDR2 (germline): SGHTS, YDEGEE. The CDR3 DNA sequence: TGTGCCAGCAGCTTGGGTAAAACAGGGGCAGATACGCAGTATTTT. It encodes CASSLGKTGADTQYF.

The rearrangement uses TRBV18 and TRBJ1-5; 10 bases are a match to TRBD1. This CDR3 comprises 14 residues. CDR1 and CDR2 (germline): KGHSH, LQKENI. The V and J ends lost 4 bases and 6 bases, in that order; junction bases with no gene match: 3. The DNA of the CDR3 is TGTGCCAGCTCACTAAGACAGGGGGCTCAGCCCCAGCATTTT. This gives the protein CASSLRQGAQPQHF.